This record looks at one T cell receptor (beta chain) sequence and its context. This CDR3 is 16 amino acids long. In germline, CDR1 is MNHEY, CDR2 SVGEGT. V dropped 6 bases and J dropped 0 bases, with 15 bases sitting between them. Unique molecular identifiers were used in preparing the TCRbeta library. MiXCR, applied by TCRdb to the PCR reads, yields one record per CDR3 protein. Of about 640,000 distinct CDR3 sequences detected, 16% appear once; the ten largest clones hold approximately 1.1%. This entry is derived from a study of T-cell reconstitution after alpha-beta-depleted transplantation in children.

V gene TRBV6-2 or TRBV6-3 combines with J gene TRBJ1-3; no definite D call. The sample was PBMCs from the stem cell graft donor, taken from the stem cell graft. This TCR was recovered from a human donor who donated a stem cell graft to a child with acute myeloid leukemia. The CDR3 loop is CASRSPRTDSGNTIYF. The CDR3, as DNA: TGTGCCAGCAGATCCCCGAGGACTGACTCTGGAAACACCATATATTTT.